This T cell receptor (beta chain) stems from a study of human T cells and chemical hapten exposure. About the study: Patients had diphenylcyclopropenone applied to the scalp weekly throughout the approximately 25-week study.

Time point: pre-sensitization, week 0. Treatment given: therapeutic diphenylcyclopropenone sensitization with weekly scalp DPC. With 0 bases removed from V and 3 bases from J, the gap between germline ends came to 8 bases. The CDR3 is 14 residues long. Germline V gene lookup returns CDR1 SGDLS and CDR2 YYNGEE. This clonotype was counted at least ten times. TCRdb re-called the RACE reads through MiXCR, storing one row per CDR3 protein. The sample lists about 180,000 distinct CDR3 sequences, approximately 31% occurring once. The chain carries TRBV9 and TRBJ2-3; no definite D call. The source material was whole blood, sampled in connection with sensitization to the hapten diphenylcyclopropenone (DPC). This TCR came from a woman aged 25-40 years with alopecia areata. Some clones in this sample may be carry-over from other donors' samples. The CDR3 region is CASSVEQRTDTQYF. In DNA, the CDR3 is TGTGCCAGCAGCGTAGAACAGAGAACAGATACGCAGTATTTT.